Each of the 30 T cell receptor beta chains below was sequenced from the same sample in a study of CD8+ T cells in alopecia areata. Reverse transcription of extracted RNA yielded cDNA, which provided the sequencing template. Profiled with immunoSEQ multiplex PCR; TCRdb holds only in-frame clones, not every one. The sample gives 100,000 to 150,000 clones, about 49% of which show up once; approximately 18% is in the top ten. The sequences come from CD8+ T cells sorted from blood, collected at week 0. These receptors were obtained from a human donor with alopecia areata.

V gene TRBV27 combines with J gene TRBJ2-7; a possible D gene is TRBD2 (6 bases). CDR1 is MNHEY and CDR2 is SMNVEV in the germline V gene (reference sequence). Deletions cut 4 bases from V and 4 bases from J, with 20 bases between. The CDR3 runs to 16 residues. The CDR3 coding sequence is TGTGCCAGCAGTTCGTCGACTGGGGAGGCGGTGTACGAGCAGTACTTC. As protein: CASSSSTGEAVYEQYF.

The chain is built from TRBV30 and TRBJ1-1, with D possibly being TRBD1 (5 bases). Between the trimmed V and J ends, which lost 8 bases and 4 bases, there was a span of 17 bases. Germline assignment: CDR1 GTSNPN and CDR2 SVGIG (reference sequence). The CDR3 contains 13 residues. This CDR3 reads CAGTGPFGTEAFF. The CDR3 DNA reads TGTGCCGGGACGGGACCTTTCGGCACTGAAGCTTTCTTT.

This sequence joins TRBV27 and TRBJ1-6, with TRBD1 matching over 8 bases. V lost 7 bases, J lost 6 bases, and 11 bases stayed unmatched. Germline V gives CDR1 MNHEY, CDR2 SMNVEV (reference sequence). There are 16 residues in the CDR3. The DNA for the CDR3 is TGTGCCAGCACCCTTTACGACAGGGGCAGTAATTCACCCCTCCACTTT. This translates into CASTLYDRGSNSPLHF.

This clone was seen a few times. The rearrangement links TRBV13 to TRBJ2-1, with no clear D. Between the trimmed V and J ends, which lost 3 bases and 11 bases, there was a span of 8 bases. CDR3 length: 11 residues. The V gene's germline CDR1 is PRHDT and CDR2 FYEKMQ (reference sequence). The CDR3 sequence: CASSFARQQFF. CDR3 nucleotides: TGTGCCAGCAGCTTTGCCAGGCAGCAGTTCTTC.

This clone was seen many times. In DNA, the CDR3 is TGTGCCAGCAGCTTCGTTCCAGGGAACTACGAGCAGTACTTC. Translating it yields CASSFVPGNYEQYF. The rearrangement links TRBV7-8 to TRBJ2-7; D may be TRBD1 (5 bases). From germline, CDR1 is SGHVS and CDR2 FQNEAQ. The CDR3 has 14 amino acids. The V and J ends lost 3 bases and 3 bases respectively, with 12 bases between them.

The rearrangement uses TRBV19 and TRBJ1-5; D gene ambiguous. Trimming cost V 0 bases and J 7 bases, with 10 bases left between them. The CDR3 covers 14 residues. In germline, CDR1 is LNHDA, CDR2 SQIVND (reference sequence). The CDR3 DNA follows: TGTGCCAGTAGTATAGATCTGAGCGGGCAGCCCCAGCATTTT. Residues: CASSIDLSGQPQHF.

The chain uses TRBV7-9 and TRBJ2-7, with D possibly matching TRBD1 (5 bases). This CDR3 spans 13 amino acids. V was pared by 5 bases and J by 3 bases, with 11 bases between. The germline gives CDR1 SEHNR, CDR2 FQNEAQ (reference sequence). CDR3: CASSLAGYYEQYF. CDR3 in DNA: TGTGCCAGCAGCCTCGCAGGGTACTACGAGCAGTACTTC.

In this sample, this clone turned up a few times. This CDR3 is also generated by other DNA sequences in the sample. The CDR3, as DNA: TGTGCCAGCAGTGAAGCGGCGGGGGGGCAAGAGACCCAGTACTTC. Translation gives CASSEAAGGQETQYF. The J gene is TRBJ2-5, the V gene TRBV6-1; 9 bases agree with TRBD2. V gave up 0 bases and J gave up 2 bases; unmatched junction bases: 1. This CDR3 has 15 residues. The V gene's germline CDR1 is MNHNS and CDR2 SASEGT.

The rearrangement links TRBV2 to TRBJ1-1; D is unresolved. The germline V gene encodes CDR1 SNHLY and CDR2 FYNNEI. The CDR3 covers 15 residues. V dropped 0 bases and J dropped 0 bases, with 8 bases sitting between them. The DNA of the CDR3 is TGTGCCAGCAGTGAAGCCCATAGTATGAACACTGAAGCTTTCTTT. It yields the protein CASSEAHSMNTEAFF. The full variable domain, completed using reference TRBV2 and TRBJ1-1, is EPEVTQTPSHQVTQMGQEVILRCVPISNHLYFYWYRQILGQKVEFLVSFYNNEISEKSEIFDDQFSVERPDGSNFTLKIRSTKLEDSAMYFCASSEAHSMNTEAFFGQGTRLTVV.

The sample holds a few counts of this clone. The rearrangement links TRBV30 to TRBJ2-7, with TRBD1 matching 9 bases. Germline V gene lookup returns CDR1 GTSNPN and CDR2 SVGIG (reference sequence). The length of the CDR3 is 15 residues. V dropped 7 bases and J dropped 5; count of bases not matched to a gene: 15. CDR3 coding DNA: TGTGCCTCCATCCATCCGGGACAGGGAACCCACGAGCAGTACTTC. It specifies CASIHPGQGTHEQYF.

The chain links TRBV2 to TRBJ1-6; no clear D gene. CDR1 and CDR2 (germline): SNHLY, FYNNEI. V was clipped by 4 bases and J by 8 bases, with 15 bases between them. The CDR3 loop spans 15 amino acids. The CDR3: CASSVGHPSDSPLHF. DNA of the CDR3: TGTGCCAGCAGTGTTGGTCACCCCTCGGATTCACCCCTCCACTTT.

The gene calls are TRBV12-5 and TRBJ2-4, with D perhaps matching TRBD1 (5 bases). The V and J ends lost 3 bases and 16 bases respectively, with 7 bases between them. The CDR3 is 9 amino acids. Germline CDR1 LGHNT, CDR2 FRNRAP. CDR3 nucleotides: TGTGCTAGTGGTTTAAGGGGATACTTC. Its translation is CASGLRGYF.

The rearrangement links TRBV30 to TRBJ1-1; D gene uncertain. The CDR3 runs to 14 residues. CDR1 and CDR2 (germline): GTSNPN, SVGIG (reference sequence). The V gene lost 3 bases and the J gene lost 5 bases, with 16 bases spanning the gap. CDR3 loop: CAWSLIMAGTEAFF. DNA of the CDR3: TGTGCCTGGAGCTTAATAATGGCGGGAACTGAAGCTTTCTTT. Looking up the rest from reference TRBV30 and TRBJ1-1 gives the full variable domain: SQTIHQWPATLVQPVGSPLSLECTVEGTSNPNLYWYRQAAGRGLQLLFYSVGIGQISSEVPQNLSASRPQDRQFILSSKKLLLSDSGFYLCAWSLIMAGTEAFFGQGTRLTVV.

V gene TRBV7-9 combines with J gene TRBJ2-7; 7 bases are a match to TRBD1. The CDR3 has 19 residues. CDR1 is SEHNR and CDR2 is FQNEAQ in the germline V gene (reference sequence). V shed 5 bases and J 1 base; nucleotides not matched to a gene: 20. CDR3 sequence reads: CASSPRDSLISWGSYEQYF. CDR3 sequence (DNA): TGTGCCAGCAGCCCCCGGGACAGTTTGATTTCTTGGGGTTCCTACGAGCAGTACTTC. Complete variable domain (other parts from reference TRBV7-9 and TRBJ2-7): DTGVSQNPRHKITKRGQNVTFRCDPISEHNRLYWYRQTLGQGPEFLTYFQNEAQLEKSRLLSDRFSAERPKGSFSTLEIQRTEQGDSAMYLCASSPRDSLISWGSYEQYFGPGTRLTVT.

This clone has just a few counts. The chain links TRBV27 to TRBJ1-5; 7 nucleotides align to TRBD1. Trimming took 3 bases from V and 7 from J; bases not matched to a gene: 6. This CDR3 region has 14 residues. From germline, CDR1 is MNHEY and CDR2 SMNVEV (reference sequence). This CDR3 reads CASSLQGGGQPQHF. The CDR3 coding sequence is TGTGCCAGCAGTTTGCAGGGGGGCGGGCAGCCCCAGCATTTT.

V gene TRBV29-1 combines with J gene TRBJ1-4, with TRBD1 matching over 11 bases. Germline V lookup: CDR1 SQVTM, CDR2 ANQGSEA. V was clipped by 7 bases and J by 13 bases; unmatched bases: 11. The CDR3 contains 13 residues. Written as DNA, the CDR3 is TGCAGCGCTCCAGCGGACAGGGGGCCCGGACTGTTTTTT. Translated: CSAPADRGPGLFF.

This clone was seen just once. V is TRBV29-1 and J is TRBJ2-7; D may be TRBD1 (6 bases). The CDR3 length is 15 residues. Germline CDR1 SQVTM, CDR2 ANQGSEA. Trimming cost V 1 base and J 2 bases, with 15 bases left between them. DNA of the CDR3: TGCAGCGTTGAAGTCGTACAGGGTCAAACCTACGAGCAGTACTTC. Translated: CSVEVVQGQTYEQYF.

This clone was counted between two and nine times. This sequence joins TRBV7-9 and TRBJ1-1; no clear D. The V end was cut by 5 bases, the J end by 2 bases, with 6 bases between. CDR3 length equals 12 residues. Germline V gives CDR1 SEHNR, CDR2 FQNEAQ (reference sequence). The CDR3 DNA follows: TGTGCCAGCAGCCCGACCAACACTGAAGCTTTCTTT. This gives the protein CASSPTNTEAFF.

The V and J genes are TRBV27 and TRBJ2-1, with D uncertain. The ends were cut back, 5 bases at V and 7 bases at J, with 12 bases in the middle. The V gene's germline CDR1 is MNHEY and CDR2 SMNVEV (reference sequence). This CDR3 region has 13 residues. The CDR3 sequence: CASSPEARNEQFF. Written as DNA, the CDR3 is TGTGCCAGCAGTCCCGAAGCTAGGAATGAGCAGTTCTTC.

The gene calls are TRBV10-3 and TRBJ1-1; 8 bases are a match to TRBD1. The CDR3 extends over 13 amino acids. Germline CDR1 ENHRY, CDR2 SYGVKD. V lost 6 bases and J lost 0; bases outside the gene matches: 0. The CDR3 bases are TGTGCCATCAGACAGGGGGTGAACACTGAAGCTTTCTTT. This sequence encodes CAIRQGVNTEAFF.

In this sample, this clone turned up a few times. The chain has TRBV7-3 and TRBJ2-1; 7 bases align to TRBD1. Trimming at V came to 1 base and at J to 4 bases, leaving 4 bases not matched to a gene. This CDR3 contains 15 residues. Per the germline V gene, CDR1 is SGHTA and CDR2 is FQGTGA. The chain's CDR3 is CASSLNQGVYNEQFF. The CDR3 coding sequence is TGTGCCAGCAGCTTAAACCAGGGGGTTTACAATGAGCAGTTCTTC.

This clone occurred a few times. The V and J genes are TRBV6-5 and TRBJ1-6; no definite D call. Between the trimmed V and J ends, which lost 6 bases and 5 bases, there was a span of 11 bases. From germline, CDR1 is MNHEY and CDR2 SVGAGI. The CDR3 totals 14 residues. CDR3 in amino acids: CASRPGPDNSPLHF. The DNA of the CDR3 is TGTGCCAGCAGACCAGGTCCGGATAATTCACCCCTCCACTTT.

This chain uses TRBV30 with TRBJ2-1; the D call may be TRBD1 or TRBD2 (5 bases each). The germline gives CDR1 GTSNPN, CDR2 SVGIG (reference sequence). Trimming cost V 0 bases and J 8 bases, with 5 bases left between them. The CDR3 spans 11 residues. The chain's CDR3 is CAWSVGDEQFF. DNA for the CDR3: TGTGCCTGGAGTGTGGGGGATGAGCAGTTCTTC.

The table lists this clone with a few counts. CDR3 amino acids: CAIAAGSGNTIYF. The CDR3 coding sequence is TGTGCCATCGCGGCGGGCTCTGGAAACACCATATATTTT. The rearrangement joins TRBV10-3 to TRBJ1-3; D gene ambiguous. Trimming took 8 bases from V and 0 from J, leaving 8 bases between them. The CDR3 runs to 13 residues. The germline CDR1 and CDR2 sequences are ENHRY and SYGVKD.

The V and J genes are TRBV27 and TRBJ2-6; D gene ambiguous. Looked up from germline, CDR1 is MNHEY and CDR2 is SMNVEV (reference sequence). The CDR3 sequence is 13 residues long. V lost 5 bases and J 0 bases, leaving 2 bases between the germline ends. DNA for the CDR3: TGTGCCAGCAGTGCCTCTGGGGCCAACGTCCTGACTTTC. Translation: CASSASGANVLTF.

This clone was seen just once. This chain links TRBV5-6 with TRBJ2-3; the D gene could be TRBD1 or TRBD2 (5 bases each). This CDR3 has 12 amino acids. V was cut by 4 bases and J by 6 bases, with 9 bases left in between. Germline V gives CDR1 SGHDT, CDR2 YYEEEE. The CDR3 DNA reads TGTGCCAGCAGCCAGGGAGCCGATACGCAGTATTTT. It translates to CASSQGADTQYF.

The rearrangement links TRBV7-9 to TRBJ1-2; perhaps TRBD1 as D (5 bases). Trimming took off 1 base at V and 0 bases at J, with 15 bases between the two ends. The CDR3 runs to 17 residues. Germline V gene lookup returns CDR1 SEHNR and CDR2 FQNEAQ (reference sequence). The CDR3 loop reads CASSLGGSGDSNYGYTF. DNA of the CDR3: TGTGCCAGCAGCTTAGGGGGGTCAGGCGATTCTAACTATGGCTACACCTTC.

This clone was counted only a few times. The chain is built from TRBV4-1 and TRBJ2-3; D perhaps matches TRBD2 (5 bases). The V gene lost 0 bases and the J gene lost 0 bases, with 7 bases spanning the gap. The CDR3 sequence is 15 residues long. Germline V gives CDR1 MGHRA, CDR2 YSYEKL. The CDR3 DNA reads TGCGCCAGCAGCCAAGATCCGGGGAGCACAGATACGCAGTATTTT. Protein product: CASSQDPGSTDTQYF.

The chain carries TRBV30 and TRBJ2-7; D is undetermined. Germline CDR1 and CDR2: GTSNPN and SVGIG (reference sequence). The V gene lost 2 bases and the J gene lost 3 bases, with 11 bases spanning the gap. The CDR3 runs 13 residues. CDR3 nucleotide sequence: TGTGCCTGGAGTTCCAGGAGCAGCTACGAGCAGTACTTC. Its protein product is CAWSSRSSYEQYF. Together with reference TRBV30 and TRBJ2-7, the CDR3 gives the full variable domain: SQTIHQWPATLVQPVGSPLSLECTVEGTSNPNLYWYRQAAGRGLQLLFYSVGIGQISSEVPQNLSASRPQDRQFILSSKKLLLSDSGFYLCAWSSRSSYEQYFGPGTRLTVT.

A remark on this clone: Other DNA sequences of this sample code for an identical CDR3. CDR3 region: CASSLGGGAAGELFF. CDR3 nucleotides: TGTGCCAGCAGTTTGGGAGGGGGGGCGGCCGGGGAGCTGTTTTTT. V and J are TRBV27 and TRBJ2-2, with TRBD2 as a possible D gene (7 bases). The V end was cut by 3 bases, the J end by 6 bases, with 14 bases between. The CDR3 contains 15 residues. Per germline, CDR1 MNHEY and CDR2 SMNVEV (reference sequence).